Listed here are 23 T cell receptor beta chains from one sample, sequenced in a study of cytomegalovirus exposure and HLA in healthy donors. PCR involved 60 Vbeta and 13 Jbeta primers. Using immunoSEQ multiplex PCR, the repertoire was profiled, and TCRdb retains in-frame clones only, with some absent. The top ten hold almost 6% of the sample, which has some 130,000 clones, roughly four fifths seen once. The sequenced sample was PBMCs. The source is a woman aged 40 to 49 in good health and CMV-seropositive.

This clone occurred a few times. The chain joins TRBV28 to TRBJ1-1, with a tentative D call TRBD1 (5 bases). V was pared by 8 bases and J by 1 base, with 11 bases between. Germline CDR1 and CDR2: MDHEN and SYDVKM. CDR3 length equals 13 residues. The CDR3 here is CASYLRGNTEAFF. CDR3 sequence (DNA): TGTGCCAGCTACTTAAGGGGGAACACTGAAGCTTTCTTT.

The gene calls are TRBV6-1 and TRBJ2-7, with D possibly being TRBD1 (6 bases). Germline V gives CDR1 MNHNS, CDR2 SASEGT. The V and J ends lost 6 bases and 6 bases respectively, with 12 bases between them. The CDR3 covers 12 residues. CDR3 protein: CASRDSKGEQYF. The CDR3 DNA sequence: TGTGCCAGCAGGGACAGCAAAGGCGAGCAGTACTTC.

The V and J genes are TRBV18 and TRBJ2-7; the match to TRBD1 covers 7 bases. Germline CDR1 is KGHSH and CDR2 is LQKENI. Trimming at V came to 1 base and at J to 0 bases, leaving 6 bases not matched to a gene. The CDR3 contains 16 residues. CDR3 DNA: TGTGCCAGCTCACCACTAGGGGGCACACTCTCCTACGAGCAGTACTTC. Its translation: CASSPLGGTLSYEQYF.

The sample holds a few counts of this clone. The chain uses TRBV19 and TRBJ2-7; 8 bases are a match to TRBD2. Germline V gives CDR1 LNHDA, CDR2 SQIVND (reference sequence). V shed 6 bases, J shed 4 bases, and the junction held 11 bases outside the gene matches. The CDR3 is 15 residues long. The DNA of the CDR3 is TGTGCCAGTAGCCATCCCGGGACTAGTTTATACGAGCAGTACTTC. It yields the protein CASSHPGTSLYEQYF.

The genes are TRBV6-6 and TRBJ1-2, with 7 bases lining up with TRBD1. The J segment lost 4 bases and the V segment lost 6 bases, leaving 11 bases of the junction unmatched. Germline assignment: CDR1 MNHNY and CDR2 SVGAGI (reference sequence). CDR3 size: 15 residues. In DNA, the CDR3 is TGTGCCAGCAGACCCACAGGGGTTGGGGCCTATGGCTACACCTTC. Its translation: CASRPTGVGAYGYTF.

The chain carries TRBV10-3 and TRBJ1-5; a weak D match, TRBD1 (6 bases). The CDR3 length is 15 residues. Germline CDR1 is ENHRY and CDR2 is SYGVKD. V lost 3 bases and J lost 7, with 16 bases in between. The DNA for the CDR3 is TGTGCCATCAGTGATCCAGGGGTCTTAAGACAGCCCCAGCATTTT. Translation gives CAISDPGVLRQPQHF.

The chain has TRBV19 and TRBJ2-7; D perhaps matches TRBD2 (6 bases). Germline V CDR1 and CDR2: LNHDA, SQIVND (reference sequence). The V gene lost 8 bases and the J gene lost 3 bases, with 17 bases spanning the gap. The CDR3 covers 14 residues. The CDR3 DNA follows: TGTGCCAGTTCGGTCGGGGGACTTCGCTACGAGCAGTACTTC. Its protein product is CASSVGGLRYEQYF.

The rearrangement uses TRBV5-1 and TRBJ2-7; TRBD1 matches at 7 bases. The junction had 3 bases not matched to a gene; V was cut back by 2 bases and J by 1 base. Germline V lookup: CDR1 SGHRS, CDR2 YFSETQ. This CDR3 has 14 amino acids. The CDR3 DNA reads TGCGCCAGCAGCTTCACAGGGGCTTCCTACGAGCAGTACTTC. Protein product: CASSFTGASYEQYF.

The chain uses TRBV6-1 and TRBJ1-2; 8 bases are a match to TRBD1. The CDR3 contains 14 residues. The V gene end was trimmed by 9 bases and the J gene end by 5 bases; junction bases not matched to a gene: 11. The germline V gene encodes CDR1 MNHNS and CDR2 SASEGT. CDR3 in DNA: TGTGCCAGTGCAGGGGGCTTAAAGGTTTATGGCTACACCTTC. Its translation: CASAGGLKVYGYTF.

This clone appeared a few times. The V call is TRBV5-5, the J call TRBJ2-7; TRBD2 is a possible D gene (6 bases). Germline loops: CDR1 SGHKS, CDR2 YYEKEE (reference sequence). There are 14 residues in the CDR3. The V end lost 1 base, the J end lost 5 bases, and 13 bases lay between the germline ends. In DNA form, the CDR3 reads TGTGCCAGCAGCTTGAGCTGGGGAGGCAACGAGCAGTACTTC. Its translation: CASSLSWGGNEQYF.

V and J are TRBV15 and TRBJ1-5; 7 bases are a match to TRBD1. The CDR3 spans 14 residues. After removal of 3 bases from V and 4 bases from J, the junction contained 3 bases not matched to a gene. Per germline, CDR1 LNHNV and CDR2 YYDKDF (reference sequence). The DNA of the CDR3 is TGTGCCACCAGCAGGGGACAGCGGAATCAGCCCCAGCATTTT. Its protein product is CATSRGQRNQPQHF.

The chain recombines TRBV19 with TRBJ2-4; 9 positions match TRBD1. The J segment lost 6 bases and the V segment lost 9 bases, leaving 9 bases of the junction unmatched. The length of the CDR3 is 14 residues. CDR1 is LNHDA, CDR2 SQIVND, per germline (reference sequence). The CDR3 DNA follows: TGTGCCAGCGGGGGACAGGGAGCGGGAAACATTCAGTACTTC. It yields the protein CASGGQGAGNIQYF.

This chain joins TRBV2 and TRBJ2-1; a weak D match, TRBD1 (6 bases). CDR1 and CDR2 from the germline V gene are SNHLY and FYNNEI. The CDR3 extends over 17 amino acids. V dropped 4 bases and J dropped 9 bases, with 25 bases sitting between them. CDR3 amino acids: CASSGQGTTWGHSEQFF. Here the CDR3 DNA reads TGTGCCAGCAGTGGGCAGGGGACGACATGGGGGCATTCTGAGCAGTTCTTC.

The CDR3 loop is CASSPPGGSGEQFF. CDR3 nucleotides: TGTGCCAGCAGCCCCCCGGGGGGATCGGGTGAGCAGTTCTTC. This sequence joins TRBV7-9 and TRBJ2-1; TRBD2 matches 7 bases. There are 14 residues in the CDR3. With 5 bases clipped from V and 9 bases from J, the junction kept 10 bases outside the gene matches. In germline, CDR1 is SEHNR, CDR2 FQNEAQ (reference sequence). The full variable domain, completed using reference TRBV7-9 and TRBJ2-1, is DTGVSQNPRHKITKRGQNVTFRCDPISEHNRLYWYRQTLGQGPEFLTYFQNEAQLEKSRLLSDRFSAERPKGSFSTLEIQRTEQGDSAMYLCASSPPGGSGEQFFGPGTRLTVL.

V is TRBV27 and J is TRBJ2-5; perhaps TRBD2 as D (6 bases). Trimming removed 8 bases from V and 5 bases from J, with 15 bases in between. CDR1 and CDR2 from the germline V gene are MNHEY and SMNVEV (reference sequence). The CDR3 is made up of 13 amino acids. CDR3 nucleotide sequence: TGTGCCAGCCAAGGCCTAGCGAGGGAGACCCAGTACTTC. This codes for CASQGLARETQYF.

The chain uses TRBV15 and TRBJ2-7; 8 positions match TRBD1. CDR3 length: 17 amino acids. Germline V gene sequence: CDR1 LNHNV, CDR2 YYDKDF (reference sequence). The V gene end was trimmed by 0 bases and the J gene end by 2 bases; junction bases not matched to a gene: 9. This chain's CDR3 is CATSREPTGDLTYEQYF. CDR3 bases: TGTGCCACCAGCAGAGAGCCGACAGGGGACCTTACCTACGAGCAGTACTTC.

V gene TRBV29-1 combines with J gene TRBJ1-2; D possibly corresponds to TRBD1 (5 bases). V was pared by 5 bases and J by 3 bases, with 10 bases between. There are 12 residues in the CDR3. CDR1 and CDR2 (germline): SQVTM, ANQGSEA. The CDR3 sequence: CSVSEGDYGYTF. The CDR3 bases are TGCAGCGTTAGTGAAGGGGACTATGGCTACACCTTC.

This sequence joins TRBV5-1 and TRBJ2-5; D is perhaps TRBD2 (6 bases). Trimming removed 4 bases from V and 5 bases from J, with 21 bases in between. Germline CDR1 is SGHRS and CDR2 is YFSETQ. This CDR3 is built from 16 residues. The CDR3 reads CASSRSGRQLGETQYF. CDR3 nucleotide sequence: TGCGCCAGCAGCCGGAGCGGGCGCCAGCTCGGGGAGACCCAGTACTTC.

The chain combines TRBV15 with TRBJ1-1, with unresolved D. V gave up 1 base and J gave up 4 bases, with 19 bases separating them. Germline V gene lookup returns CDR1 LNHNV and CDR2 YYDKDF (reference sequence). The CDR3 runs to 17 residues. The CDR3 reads CATSRVHGVNGFTEAFF. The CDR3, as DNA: TGTGCCACCAGCAGAGTTCACGGGGTTAATGGGTTCACTGAAGCTTTCTTT.

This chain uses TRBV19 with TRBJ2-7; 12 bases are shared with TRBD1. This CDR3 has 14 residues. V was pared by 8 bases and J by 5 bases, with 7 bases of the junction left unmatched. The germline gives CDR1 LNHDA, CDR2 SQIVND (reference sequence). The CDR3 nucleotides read TGTGCCAGTGCCCGGGACAGGGGGCGGGACGAGCAGTACTTC. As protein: CASARDRGRDEQYF.

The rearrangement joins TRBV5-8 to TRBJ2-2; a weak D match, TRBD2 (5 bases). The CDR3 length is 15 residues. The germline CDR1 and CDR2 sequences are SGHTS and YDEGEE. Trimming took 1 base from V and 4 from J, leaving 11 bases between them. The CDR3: CASSLLPAGTGELFF. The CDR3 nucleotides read TGTGCCAGCAGCTTGCTTCCCGCGGGCACCGGGGAGCTGTTTTTT.

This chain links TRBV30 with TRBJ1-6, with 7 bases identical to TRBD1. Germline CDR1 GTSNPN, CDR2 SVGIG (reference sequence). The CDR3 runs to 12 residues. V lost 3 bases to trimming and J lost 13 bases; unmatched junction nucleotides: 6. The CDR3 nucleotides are TGTGCCTGGAGCGCAGGGGGTTGGCCCCTCCACTTT. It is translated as CAWSAGGWPLHF.

CDR3: CASSLRAGAYNEQFF. The CDR3 DNA sequence: TGTGCCAGCAGCTTAAGGGCGGGGGCCTACAATGAGCAGTTCTTC. The V and J genes are TRBV7-3 and TRBJ2-1; 7 bases match TRBD2. The CDR3 has 15 residues. Trimming took 1 base from V and 2 from J; bases not matched to a gene: 2. Germline-derived CDR1 and CDR2 are SGHTA and FQGTGA.